The source of this TCR beta chain is a study of PD-L1 blockade in urothelial cancer (dated by TCRdb to about 2017). Study-level background: All patients started therapy at some point between 2014 and 2016 and received atezolizumab 1,200 mg intravenously every 3 weeks. About 90% of the roughly 29 patients were identified as males with urothelial cancer of bladder origin, and a prior smoking history was reported by 18 of 29 patients. An ECOG performance status of 0 or 1 was recorded for the patients, and 0 to 3 prior chemotherapy regimens had been received by the patients. Blood samples were analyzed at 3 weeks after treatment start (second dose) and at 6 weeks after treatment start. Blood samples gave median yields of about 150,000 T cells and 83,000 or so unique TCRs, along with a median clonality of around 0.08. The study, an exploratory multi-omic analysis, examined somatic, immune and clinical correlates of response to PD-L1 blockade with atezolizumab in urothelial cancer. Pretreatment tumor samples, along with matched peripheral blood collected serially before and after atezolizumab treatment, underwent TCR sequencing. Durable clinical benefit was defined as progression-free survival longer than 6 months, and TCR features were also tested against progression-free and overall survival. In the same patients who had TCR sequencing, pretreatment tumors also underwent whole exome sequencing and RNA sequencing. Eight to ten patients achieved durable clinical benefit and 20 did not. Twenty-nine patients had pretreatment blood TCR-seq, about 24 had at least one posttreatment blood collection, and about 24 had tumor TCR-seq.

The sample's time point, from its label and the paper: peripheral blood 6 weeks after treatment start. The cohort included about 27 patients with locally advanced or metastatic urothelial carcinoma who were treated at Memorial Sloan Kettering on a trial protocol. Peripheral blood mononuclear cells were collected from each patient pretreatment and during treatment, giving between 1 and 8 total time points per patient. The Qiagen DNeasy Blood extraction kit was used to purify genomic DNA from total PBMCs and tumor samples. PBMCs were collected pretreatment and during treatment, and were isolated and stored as previously described. In the case of this clone: No cognate antigen has been identified for it. The input lacks base qualities; no much larger clone sits a single base away.

Results the study describes overall, beyond this receptor: Because the sample size was small (n ≈ 29) and many of the analyses were exploratory, the results are meant to be hypothesis-generating. Patients with durable benefit showed greater expansion of tumor-associated TCR clones in peripheral blood 3 weeks after starting treatment (n of about 20, p = 0.022). Improved progression-free and overall survival was associated with having pretreatment peripheral blood TCR clonality below the median.

To estimate absolute template abundance from read counts, synthetic TCR analog templates were spiked into each PCR. Using the immunoSEQ assay, TCRbeta CDR3 regions were amplified from genomic DNA with bias-controlled V and J gene primers. Sequencing of rearranged TCRbeta segments was done at approximately 20X coverage. For the original study's pipeline: Sequencing errors were corrected by clustering, and CDR3s were annotated against IMGT so that V, D and J genes could be assigned. Only productive TCRbeta rearrangements were used in downstream analyses, excluding out-of-frame or stop-codon sequences. To compute clonality, Shannon entropy was normalized by the log of the number of unique productive sequences and then subtracted from one. Clones differing between time points or between blood and tumor were identified by Fisher's exact test with Benjamini-Hochberg correction at adjusted p below 0.01. The table comes from immuneACCESS by way of TCRdb, which keeps in-frame sequences with V and J called. Part of the clones is missing from these tables; in studies checked, under half for an unresolved V gene and the rest for unknown reasons. The DNA gave D and trimming, while V, J and clone size come from that table. The sample has some 110,000 clones on record, around 90% of them singletons. Clones ranked in the top ten supply about 4% of the sample.

Taken from cysteine to phenylalanine, the CDR3 has 18 residues. The retained sequence is limited to the CDR3, 54 bases, with the frame set at the first base. The sample in question was PBMCs, obtained around atezolizumab (anti-PD-L1) treatment. This clonotype was sampled from a man in his 60s with urothelial cancer. The chain is assembled from TRBV1 and TRBJ2-1; the table's D call TRBD1 went unverified against the DNA. TRBV1 is tagged as a pseudogene. The sequenced DNA: TGCACCAGCAGCCCGAGGCGGGCCCAAGGGGGATACTACAATGAGCAGTTCTTC. Its protein is CTSSPRRAQGGYYNEQFF.